Below, one T cell receptor beta chain is given with its context. This specimen comes from a study of blood T cell repertoires in COVID-19. Study-level information: Whether acute or convalescent, the COVID-19 samples came from the United States, Italy and Spain. PBMCs, B-cell-depleted T cells, or T cells provided the cDNA or gDNA that made up the material.

V gave up 0 bases and J gave up 4 bases; unmatched junction bases: 1. The CDR3 is 14 amino acids. Germline lookup yields CDR1 SGHRS and CDR2 YFSETQ. Study processing details: Estimation of nucleated cell counts relied on the amplification of reference gene primers. Profiling relied on immunoSEQ multiplex PCR, and the TCRdb table lists in-frame clones only, not all of them. V, J and clone size are taken as reported in that table, and D and trimming were inferred from the DNA itself. The sample includes some 20,000 clones, 86% of them seen just once. J is TRBJ2-3 and V is TRBV5-1, with TRBD2 matching 8 bases. This clonotype originated in a man in his 70s with acute or convalescent COVID-19. The sample was peripheral blood. CDR3 sequence: CASSLASGPDTQYF. The CDR3, as DNA: TGCGCCAGCAGCTTGGCTAGCGGGCCAGATACGCAGTATTTT.